This TCR beta chain was sequenced for a study of CXCR3-negative and CXCR3-positive naive CD8 T cells. From germline, CDR1 is LGHNA and CDR2 YNFKEQ. The CDR3 contains 15 residues. On this clonotype itself: Its antigen is unidentified.

Findings of the study overall: In naive cells, CXCR3-negative and CXCR3-positive subsets had similar TRBV-TRBJ usage; memory cells differed.

The study made its TRB cDNA libraries by 5' RACE, adding UMI labels. With the 5' RACE reads reprocessed, TCRdb shows one record per CDR3 protein and no DNA. The sample holds around 47,000 distinct CDR3 sequences. This chain joins TRBV4-2 and TRBJ2-1; TCRdb designates TRBD1, a call that cannot be tested without DNA. This receptor was obtained from a human donor in good health. Some clones in this sample may be carry-over from other donors' samples. Input material: memory CD8+ T cells from blood. The CDR3 here is CASSPAGQGNNEQFF.